Below are 30 T cell receptor beta chains sequenced from a single sample in a study of cytomegalovirus exposure and HLA in healthy donors. Primers for the PCR totalled 60 Vbeta and 13 Jbeta. Clones were sequenced by immunoSEQ multiplex PCR, and TCRdb holds only the in-frame ones, with some missing. The sample gives 100,000 or so clones, approximately 64% of which show up once; approximately 4.8% is in the top ten. The specimen sequenced was PBMCs. These receptors were obtained from a human donor in good health.

The chain employs TRBV9 and TRBJ2-1; 11 bases line up with TRBD2. V lost 1 base and J lost 1; bases outside the gene matches: 7. Per germline, CDR1 SGDLS and CDR2 YYNGEE. The CDR3 loop spans 18 amino acids. The CDR3: CASSVSLAGGLSYNEQFF. The CDR3 DNA follows: TGTGCCAGCAGCGTAAGTTTAGCGGGAGGGCTGTCCTACAATGAGCAGTTCTTC.

This clone was detected only once. This chain links TRBV18 with TRBJ2-7; D remains ambiguous. V was pared by 2 bases and J by 7 bases, with 12 bases between. The germline V gene encodes CDR1 KGHSH and CDR2 LQKENI. The CDR3 runs to 13 residues. The CDR3 spells CASSPGVLEEQYF. The DNA for the CDR3 is TGTGCCAGCTCACCAGGAGTGCTGGAAGAGCAGTACTTC.

The chain joins TRBV12-2 to TRBJ2-1; the table calls TRBD2, which could not be checked here. TRBV12-2 is termed a pseudogene. The CDR3 totals 15 residues. The CDR3 region has the DNA TGTGCAAGGGGTGTGAGGGGCGGGAGGATTAATGAGCAGTTCTTC. Its protein product is CARGVRGGRINEQFF.

The chain combines TRBV11-1 with TRBJ2-7, with a tentative D call TRBD1 (6 bases). The V end was cut by 5 bases, the J end by 4 bases, with 18 bases between. The germline gives CDR1 SGHAT, CDR2 FQDESV (reference sequence). The CDR3 is 15 residues long. CDR3 DNA sequence: TGTGCCAGCAGCCCATATGACAGGACAGCGTACGAGCAGTACTTC. This sequence encodes CASSPYDRTAYEQYF.

The chain employs TRBV5-6 and TRBJ2-7; perhaps TRBD1 as D (6 bases). CDR3 length: 14 amino acids. Trimming removed 0 bases at V and 5 bases at J, with 12 bases between. Germline assignment: CDR1 SGHDT and CDR2 YYEEEE. CDR3 protein: CASSLDRVSNEQYF. The CDR3 coding sequence is TGTGCCAGCAGCTTGGACAGGGTTAGCAACGAGCAGTACTTC.

This clone appeared a few times. The chain recombines TRBV6-1 with TRBJ1-1, with D perhaps matching TRBD1 (5 bases). Deletions cut 4 bases from V and 5 bases from J, with 14 bases between. This CDR3 region has 14 residues. Per the germline V gene, CDR1 is MNHNS and CDR2 is SASEGT. As DNA, the CDR3 is TGTGCCAGCAGTGGTACGGGGGGTTGGACTGAAGCTTTCTTT. It codes for CASSGTGGWTEAFF.

This rearrangement joins TRBV4-1 to TRBJ1-1; D is possibly TRBD1 (6 bases). V was clipped by 4 bases and J by 1 base, with 25 bases between them. This CDR3 region has 19 residues. Germline loops: CDR1 MGHRA, CDR2 YSYEKL. The CDR3 sequence is CASSPGPTGFNRGNTEAFF. The CDR3 coding sequence is TGCGCCAGCAGCCCAGGCCCTACAGGGTTCAATCGGGGGAACACTGAAGCTTTCTTT.

The J gene is TRBJ2-3, the V gene TRBV7-9, with 10 nucleotides matching TRBD1. Germline CDR1 is SEHNR and CDR2 is FQNEAQ (reference sequence). There are 16 residues in the CDR3. Trimming at V came to 6 bases and at J to 6 bases, leaving 12 bases not matched to a gene. The CDR3 here is CASRHGPGQGLDTQYF. The CDR3 region has the DNA TGTGCCAGCAGACATGGACCGGGACAGGGGCTGGATACGCAGTATTTT.

The chain joins TRBV30 to TRBJ1-1, with D possibly matching TRBD1 (5 bases). Trimming took 3 bases from V and 8 from J, leaving 16 bases between them. In germline, CDR1 is GTSNPN, CDR2 SVGIG (reference sequence). This CDR3 comprises 13 residues. The CDR3 sequence: CAWSALGRGEAFF. CDR3 coding DNA: TGTGCCTGGAGCGCCCTAGGGCGGGGGGAAGCTTTCTTT.

The rearrangement joins TRBV27 to TRBJ2-3; TRBD2 is a possible D gene (6 bases). The germline CDR1 and CDR2 sequences are MNHEY and SMNVEV (reference sequence). V lost 7 bases, J lost 0 bases, and 14 bases lay in between. The CDR3 is 15 amino acids. The CDR3 protein is CASNPRDSSTDTQYF. For the CDR3, the DNA is TGTGCCAGCAACCCCCGGGACTCCAGCACAGATACGCAGTATTTT.

The chain has TRBV7-9 and TRBJ2-1; possible D gene TRBD1, 6 bases. This CDR3 contains 14 residues. The germline V gene encodes CDR1 SEHNR and CDR2 FQNEAQ (reference sequence). V lost 5 bases to trimming and J lost 2 bases, with 10 bases between them. Written as DNA, the CDR3 is TGTGCCAGCAGCCAGACAGGTACCTACAATGAGCAGTTCTTC. Amino acid sequence: CASSQTGTYNEQFF. The full variable domain, with the rest looked up from reference TRBV7-9 and TRBJ2-1, is DTGVSQNPRHKITKRGQNVTFRCDPISEHNRLYWYRQTLGQGPEFLTYFQNEAQLEKSRLLSDRFSAERPKGSFSTLEIQRTEQGDSAMYLCASSQTGTYNEQFFGPGTRLTVL.

The CDR3 here is CASSLRMPGTDTQYF. The CDR3 nucleotides are TGTGCCAGCAGCTTGAGGATGCCTGGCACAGATACGCAGTATTTT. The rearrangement links TRBV27 to TRBJ2-3, with D unresolved. Germline CDR1 is MNHEY and CDR2 is SMNVEV (reference sequence). V lost 6 bases, J lost 1 base, and 14 bases lay in between. The CDR3 is made up of 15 amino acids.

In DNA form, the CDR3 reads TGTGCCAGTAGTTGGGCTAGCGGGAGTTATGAGCAGTTCTTC. Its translation is CASSWASGSYEQFF. The chain links TRBV19 to TRBJ2-1; 10 positions match TRBD2. V lost 5 bases, J lost 8 bases, and 6 bases stayed unmatched. Germline-derived CDR1 and CDR2 are LNHDA and SQIVND (reference sequence). CDR3 length: 14 amino acids.

V gene TRBV6-1 combines with J gene TRBJ2-7; a weak D match, TRBD2 (7 bases). V shed 3 bases and J shed 0 bases, with 12 bases lying between them. Germline CDR1 and CDR2: MNHNS and SASEGT. The length of the CDR3 is 15 residues. The CDR3 spells CASSDRRGPSYEQYF. The CDR3 nucleotides are TGTGCCAGCAGTGATCGGCGGGGGCCCTCCTACGAGCAGTACTTC.

This clone occurred a few times. This sequence joins TRBV29-1 and TRBJ2-5, with D unclear. Trimming took 7 bases from V and 5 from J, leaving 14 bases between them. This CDR3 contains 12 residues. The germline V gene has CDR1 SQVTM and CDR2 ANQGSEA. The CDR3 nucleotides are TGCAGCGCTCCTCGTCGCGATGAGACCCAGTACTTC. It translates to CSAPRRDETQYF.

The chain recombines TRBV19 with TRBJ2-7; 7 positions agree with TRBD1. V lost 3 bases to trimming and J lost 3 bases; unmatched junction nucleotides: 2. This CDR3 region has 13 residues. The germline gives CDR1 LNHDA, CDR2 SQIVND (reference sequence). For the CDR3, the DNA is TGTGCCAGTAGTATGTCAGGGGGCTACGAGCAGTACTTC. Translating gives CASSMSGGYEQYF.

This clone was picked up a small number of times. The rearrangement links TRBV12-5 to TRBJ2-1, with 10 bases lining up with TRBD2. With 6 bases clipped from V and 9 bases from J, the junction kept 5 bases outside the gene matches. Germline V lookup: CDR1 LGHNT, CDR2 FRNRAP. The CDR3 contains 13 residues. CDR3 loop: CASGTSGLLEQFF. The CDR3 nucleotides are TGTGCTAGTGGGACTAGCGGGTTGCTTGAGCAGTTCTTC.

The gene calls are TRBV7-3 and TRBJ2-2; 10 bases are shared with TRBD2. V was clipped by 5 bases and J by 5 bases; unmatched bases: 5. CDR3 length: 15 residues. CDR1 is SGHTA, CDR2 FQGTGA, per germline. The CDR3 loop is CASSQSGRATGELFF. CDR3 nucleotides: TGTGCCAGCAGCCAAAGCGGGAGGGCTACCGGGGAGCTGTTTTTT.

This clone was counted a few times. The V gene is TRBV5-4, the J gene TRBJ1-2; a weak D match, TRBD1 (6 bases). Trimming removed 2 bases from V and 4 bases from J, with 12 bases in between. The CDR3 is made up of 14 amino acids. In germline, CDR1 is SGHNT, CDR2 YYREEE (reference sequence). CDR3 in amino acids: CASSFKQDSYGYTF. Here the CDR3 DNA reads TGTGCCAGCAGCTTTAAACAGGACAGCTATGGCTACACCTTC.

The genes are TRBV2 and TRBJ2-3, with 10 bases fitting TRBD1. The ends lost 6 bases at V and 6 bases at J; junction bases unmatched: 6. This CDR3 is built from 14 residues. CDR1 is SNHLY and CDR2 is FYNNEI in the germline V gene. Written as DNA, the CDR3 is TGTGCCAGCAGCGGGGGACAGGGGTCCGATACGCAGTATTTT. Its translation is CASSGGQGSDTQYF. Full variable domain (outside the CDR3, taken from reference TRBV2 and TRBJ2-3): EPEVTQTPSHQVTQMGQEVILRCVPISNHLYFYWYRQILGQKVEFLVSFYNNEISEKSEIFDDQFSVERPDGSNFTLKIRSTKLEDSAMYFCASSGGQGSDTQYFGPGTRLTVL.

This clone was found a few times. This rearrangement joins TRBV6-5 to TRBJ1-5; D remains ambiguous. V lost 10 bases and J 3 bases, leaving 10 bases between the germline ends. Per the germline V gene, CDR1 is MNHEY and CDR2 is SVGAGI. The CDR3 totals 12 residues. The CDR3 DNA sequence: TGTGCCAAGTTGGGCCTCAATCAGCCCCAGCATTTT. Translation gives CAKLGLNQPQHF.

CDR3 loop: CATSRGGQQLYYGYTF. The CDR3 region has the DNA TGTGCCACCAGCAGAGGCGGACAACAGCTATACTATGGCTACACCTTC. This chain uses TRBV15 with TRBJ1-2, with a tentative D call TRBD1 (5 bases). Per the germline V gene, CDR1 is LNHNV and CDR2 is YYDKDF (reference sequence). V was shortened by 1 base and J by 3 bases, with 15 bases between the two germline ends. The CDR3 is made up of 16 amino acids.

This clone was found once. The chain combines TRBV4-1 with TRBJ2-5; 11 bases map to TRBD2. The CDR3 loop spans 17 amino acids. Germline CDR1 MGHRA, CDR2 YSYEKL. Unmatched junction bases numbered 5, after V lost 1 base and J lost 1 base. In DNA form, the CDR3 reads TGCGCCAGCAGCCAAGCGGGACTAGCGGAGCCCCAAGAGACCCAGTACTTC. Its protein is CASSQAGLAEPQETQYF.

The genes are TRBV28 and TRBJ2-6; D gene unclear. V gave up 2 bases and J gave up 1 base, with 6 bases separating them. The germline V gene encodes CDR1 MDHEN and CDR2 SYDVKM. The CDR3 is 15 amino acids. The CDR3 loop reads CASSLIGSGANVLTF. CDR3 sequence (DNA): TGTGCCAGCAGTTTAATCGGGTCTGGGGCCAACGTCCTGACTTTC.

The chain combines TRBV11-3 with TRBJ1-1, with D unresolved. Looked up from germline, CDR1 is SGHNT and CDR2 is YENEEA. This CDR3 region has 15 residues. V lost 8 bases and J 7 bases, leaving 23 bases between the germline ends. Here the CDR3 DNA reads TGTGCCAGCCCCCCGGGAGGACCAACTTGCCTTGAAGCTTTCTTT. Its translation is CASPPGGPTCLEAFF. The entire variable domain, with the rest obtained from reference TRBV11-3 and TRBJ1-1, is as follows: EAGVVQSPRYKIIEKKQPVAFWCNPISGHNTLYWYLQNLGQGPELLIRYENEEAVDDSQLPKDRFSAERLKGVDSTLKIQPAELGDSAVYLCASPPGGPTCLEAFFGQGTRLTVV.

The V call is TRBV16, the J call TRBJ1-5; TRBD1 matches 7 bases. CDR1 and CDR2 (germline): KGHSY, FQNENV. CDR3 size: 16 residues. V was clipped by 2 bases and J by 6 bases; unmatched bases: 10. The DNA of the CDR3 is TGTGCCAGCAGCCAACCCCAGGGGGGTGCGGGTCAGCCCCAGCATTTT. Translation: CASSQPQGGAGQPQHF.

The V and J genes are TRBV6-1 and TRBJ2-7, with 7 bases that match TRBD2. The CDR3 is made up of 15 amino acids. V was clipped by 2 bases and J by 7 bases; unmatched bases: 11. The V gene's germline CDR1 is MNHNS and CDR2 SASEGT. CDR3 in amino acids: CASSENWGSAGEQYF. CDR3 bases: TGTGCCAGCAGTGAAAATTGGGGGTCAGCGGGGGAGCAGTACTTC.

The V call is TRBV28, the J call TRBJ2-7; 8 bases agree with TRBD2. Trimming took 3 bases from V and 0 from J; bases not matched to a gene: 4. CDR3 length: 15 residues. Germline values: CDR1 MDHEN, CDR2 SYDVKM. The chain's CDR3 is CASSFGGTSSYEQYF. CDR3 bases: TGTGCCAGCAGTTTCGGCGGGACTAGCTCCTACGAGCAGTACTTC.

The rearrangement joins TRBV25-1 to TRBJ1-5, with 9 bases fitting TRBD1. This CDR3 is 15 amino acids long. Germline lookup yields CDR1 MGHDK and CDR2 SYGVNS. V dropped 1 base and J dropped 5; count of bases not matched to a gene: 3. CDR3 region: CASSESGQGDQPQHF. The CDR3 bases are TGTGCCAGCAGTGAATCGGGACAGGGAGATCAGCCCCAGCATTTT.

V and J are TRBV28 and TRBJ1-4; D gene uncertain. Trimming cost V 7 bases and J 4 bases, with 19 bases left between them. The CDR3 runs 16 residues. The V gene's germline CDR1 is MDHEN and CDR2 SYDVKM. The CDR3 DNA follows: TGTGCCAGCACCCCTTCCCGGATAGCGGGTAATGAAAAACTGTTTTTT. The encoded protein is CASTPSRIAGNEKLFF.